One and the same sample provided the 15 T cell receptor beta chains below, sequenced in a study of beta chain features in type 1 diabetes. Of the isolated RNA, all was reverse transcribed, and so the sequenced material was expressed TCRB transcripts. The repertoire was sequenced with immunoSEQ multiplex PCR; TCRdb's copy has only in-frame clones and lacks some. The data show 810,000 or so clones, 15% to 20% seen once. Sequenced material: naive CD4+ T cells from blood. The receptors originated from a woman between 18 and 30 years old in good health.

CDR3 nucleotide sequence: TGCAGCGTTGATAAGCTAGCGGGACAAAGGGAGACCCAGTACTTC. It is translated as CSVDKLAGQRETQYF. This chain joins TRBV29-1 and TRBJ2-5; TRBD2 matches at 9 bases. This CDR3 spans 15 amino acids. Trimming at V came to 3 bases and at J to 5 bases, leaving 10 bases not matched to a gene. The germline V gene has CDR1 SQVTM and CDR2 ANQGSEA.

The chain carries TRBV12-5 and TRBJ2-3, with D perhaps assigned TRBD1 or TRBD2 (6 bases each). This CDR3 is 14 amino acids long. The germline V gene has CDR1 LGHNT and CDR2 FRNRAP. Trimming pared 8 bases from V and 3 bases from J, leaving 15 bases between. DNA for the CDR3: TGTGCTAGTTTCGAGGGCGGGACAACAGATACGCAGTATTTT. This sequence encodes CASFEGGTTDTQYF.

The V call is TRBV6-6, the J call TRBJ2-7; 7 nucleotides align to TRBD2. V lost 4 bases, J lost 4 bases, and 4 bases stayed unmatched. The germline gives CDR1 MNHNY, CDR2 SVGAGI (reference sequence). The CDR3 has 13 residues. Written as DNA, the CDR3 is TGTGCCAGCAGTTCTACTAGCGAGTACGAGCAGTACTTC. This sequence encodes CASSSTSEYEQYF.

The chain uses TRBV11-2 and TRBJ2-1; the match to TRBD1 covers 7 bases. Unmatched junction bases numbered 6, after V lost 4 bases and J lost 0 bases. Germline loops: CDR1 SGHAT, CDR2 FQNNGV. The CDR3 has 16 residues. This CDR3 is CASSYVAGGSYNEQFF. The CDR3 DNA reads TGTGCCAGCAGCTATGTGGCAGGGGGCTCCTACAATGAGCAGTTCTTC.

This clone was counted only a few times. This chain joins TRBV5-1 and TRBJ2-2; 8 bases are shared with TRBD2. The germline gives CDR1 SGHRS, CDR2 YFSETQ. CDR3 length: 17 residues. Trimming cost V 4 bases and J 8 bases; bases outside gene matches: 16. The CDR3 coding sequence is TGCGCCAGCAGCCCACCACATAGTAGCGGGAATATTGGGGAGCTGTTTTTT. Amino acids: CASSPPHSSGNIGELFF.

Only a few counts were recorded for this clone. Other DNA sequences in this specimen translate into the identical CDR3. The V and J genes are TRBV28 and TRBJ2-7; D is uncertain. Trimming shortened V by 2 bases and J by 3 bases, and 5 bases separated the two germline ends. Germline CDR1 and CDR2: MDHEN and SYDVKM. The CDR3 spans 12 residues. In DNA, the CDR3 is TGTGCCAGCAGTTTAGCAGGCTACGAGCAGTACTTC. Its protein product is CASSLAGYEQYF.

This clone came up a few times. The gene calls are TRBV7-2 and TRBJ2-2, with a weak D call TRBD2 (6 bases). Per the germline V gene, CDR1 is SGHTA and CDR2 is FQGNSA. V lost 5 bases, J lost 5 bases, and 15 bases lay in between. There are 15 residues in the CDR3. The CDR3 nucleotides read TGTGCCAGCAGCCTGGGACTCCCCGGGACCGGGGAGCTGTTTTTT. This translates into CASSLGLPGTGELFF.

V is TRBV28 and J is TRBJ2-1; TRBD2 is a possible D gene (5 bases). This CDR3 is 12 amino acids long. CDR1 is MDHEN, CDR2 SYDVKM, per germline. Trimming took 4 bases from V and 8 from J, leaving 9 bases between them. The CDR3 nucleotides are TGTGCCAGCAGTTCAACTAGGGATGAGCAGTTCTTC. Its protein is CASSSTRDEQFF.

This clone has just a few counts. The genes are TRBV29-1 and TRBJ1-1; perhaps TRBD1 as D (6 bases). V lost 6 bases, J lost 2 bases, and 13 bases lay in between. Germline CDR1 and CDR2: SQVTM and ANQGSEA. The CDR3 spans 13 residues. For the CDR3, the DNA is TGCAGCGTCCAAGGGACACTCAACACTGAAGCTTTCTTT. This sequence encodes CSVQGTLNTEAFF.

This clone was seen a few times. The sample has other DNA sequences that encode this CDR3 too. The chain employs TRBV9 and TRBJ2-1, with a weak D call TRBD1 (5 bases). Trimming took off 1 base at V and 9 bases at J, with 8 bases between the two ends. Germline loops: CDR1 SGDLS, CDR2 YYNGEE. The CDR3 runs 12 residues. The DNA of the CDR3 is TGTGCCAGCAGCGTACAGGGTGGTGAGCAGTTCTTC. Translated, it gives CASSVQGGEQFF.

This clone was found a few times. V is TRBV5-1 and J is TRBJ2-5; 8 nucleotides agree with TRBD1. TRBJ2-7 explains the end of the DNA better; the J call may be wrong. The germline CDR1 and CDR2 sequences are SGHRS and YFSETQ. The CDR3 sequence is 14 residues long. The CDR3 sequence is CASSVDRDSYEQYF. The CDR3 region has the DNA TGCGCCAGCAGCGTGGACAGGGACTCCTACGAGCAGTACTTC.

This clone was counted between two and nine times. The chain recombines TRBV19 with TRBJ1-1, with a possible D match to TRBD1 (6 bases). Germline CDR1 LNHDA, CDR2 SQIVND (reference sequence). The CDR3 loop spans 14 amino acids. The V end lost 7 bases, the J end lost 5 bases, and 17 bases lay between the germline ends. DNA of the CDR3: TGTGCCAGTACCTGGGGACATGGGGGAACTGAAGCTTTCTTT. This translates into CASTWGHGGTEAFF.

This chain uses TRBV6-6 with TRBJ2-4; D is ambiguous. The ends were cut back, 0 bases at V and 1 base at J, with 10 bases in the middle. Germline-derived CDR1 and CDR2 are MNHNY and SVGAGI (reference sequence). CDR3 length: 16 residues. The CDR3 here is CASSYSALGAKNIQYF. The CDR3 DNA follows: TGTGCCAGCAGTTACTCGGCCCTGGGCGCCAAAAACATTCAGTACTTC.

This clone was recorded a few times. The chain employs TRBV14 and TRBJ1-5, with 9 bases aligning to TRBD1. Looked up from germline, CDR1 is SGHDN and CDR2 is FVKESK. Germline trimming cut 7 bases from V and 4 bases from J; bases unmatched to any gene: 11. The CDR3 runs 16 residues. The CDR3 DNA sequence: TGTGCCAGCACCCGGGACAGGGAATGGACTAATCAGCCCCAGCATTTT. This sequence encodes CASTRDREWTNQPQHF.

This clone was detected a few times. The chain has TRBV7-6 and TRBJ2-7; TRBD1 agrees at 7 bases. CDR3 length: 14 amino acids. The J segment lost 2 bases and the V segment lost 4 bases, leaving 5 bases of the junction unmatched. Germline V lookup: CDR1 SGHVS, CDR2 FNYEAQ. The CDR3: CASSYSDRAYEQYF. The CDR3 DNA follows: TGTGCCAGCAGCTATTCTGACAGGGCCTACGAGCAGTACTTC. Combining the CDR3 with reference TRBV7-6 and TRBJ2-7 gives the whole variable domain GAGVSQSPRYKVTKRGQDVALRCDPISGHVSLYWYRQALGQGPEFLTYFNYEAQQDKSGLPNDRFSAERPEGSISTLTIQRTEQRDSAMYRCASSYSDRAYEQYFGPGTRLTVT.